One and the same sample provided the 6 T cell receptor beta chains below, sequenced in a study of blood T cells in healthy people across ages (dated by TCRdb to the mid-2010s). The protocol used for the library was 5' RACE. The data were produced on an Illumina HiSeq 2500. A second PCR of about 7 to 12 cycles was run with a J-beta primer mix and a sample-barcoded 5' primer. The raw public reads went through TCRdb reprocessing: fastp at Q25, MiXCR clone calling, in-frame beta chains kept. CDR3 protein duplicates are merged, each entry listing the most common genes and DNA. This sample has 800,000 or so distinct CDR3 sequences in its table, and more than 20% of those were observed once. The ten largest clones add up to more than 3% of the sample. These data were also filed under a second study, of T cells of mothers and their children.

The specimen was blood. All receptors derive from a boy younger than 18 in good health.

This clonotype has only one observation. J is TRBJ2-3 and V is TRBV15, with no clear D. CDR3 length equals 15 residues. Germline V gene lookup returns CDR1 LNHNV and CDR2 YYDKDF (reference sequence). V lost 5 bases to trimming and J lost 1 base, with 13 bases between them. CDR3 nucleotides: TGTGCCACCAGCCCGATGGGCGACCGCACAGATACGCAGTATTTT. Protein product: CATSPMGDRTDTQYF.

This chain joins TRBV12-5 and TRBJ2-1; D might be TRBD2 (6 bases). V was cut by 5 bases and J by 8 bases, with 13 bases left in between. This CDR3 is built from 13 residues. CDR1 and CDR2 from the germline V gene are LGHNT and FRNRAP. In nucleotides, the CDR3 is TGTGCTAGTGGTGGTACCCGCGGGGATGAGCAGTTCTTC. Amino acids: CASGGTRGDEQFF.

The sample holds a few counts of this clonotype. The chain recombines TRBV6-1 with TRBJ2-6, with a weak D call TRBD1 (6 bases). CDR3 length: 22 residues. Germline CDR1 is MNHNS and CDR2 is SASEGT. V dropped 7 bases and J dropped 2 bases, with 33 bases sitting between them. For the CDR3, the DNA is TGTGCCAGCATCCAACGACAGGTCTTCCCCGAGGACTCTTTAGCTGGGGCCAACGTCCTGACTTTC. It codes for CASIQRQVFPEDSLAGANVLTF.

The table lists this clonotype with a count of one. The gene calls are TRBV25-1 and TRBJ2-2; perhaps TRBD2 as D (5 bases). The CDR3 runs to 14 residues. The germline CDR1 and CDR2 sequences are MGHDK and SYGVNS. The V and J ends lost 5 bases and 3 bases respectively, with 10 bases between them. CDR3 region: CASSTGSHTGELFF. In DNA, the CDR3 is TGTGCCAGCAGTACGGGGAGCCACACCGGGGAGCTGTTTTTT.

The chain couples TRBV9 to TRBJ1-5, with D possibly matching TRBD1 (6 bases). The V and J ends lost 5 bases and 7 bases respectively, with 13 bases between them. Per the germline V gene, CDR1 is SGDLS and CDR2 is YYNGEE. This CDR3 is 13 amino acids long. CDR3 DNA sequence: TGTGCCAGCAGTGCGGGGGGCCGACAGCCCCAGCATTTT. As protein: CASSAGGRQPQHF.

The V gene is TRBV7-6, the J gene TRBJ2-5, with a weak D call TRBD1 (5 bases). V dropped 7 bases and J dropped 2 bases, with 17 bases sitting between them. Germline CDR1 SGHVS, CDR2 FNYEAQ. The CDR3 has 15 amino acids. In DNA, the CDR3 is TGTGCCAGCAACCAGAGCCCAGGGTGGCAAGAGACCCAGTACTTC. Its protein is CASNQSPGWQETQYF.